What follows is one T cell receptor (beta chain) and its context. Its recognized antigen is unknown. Per-base quality was not reported, and no clone a single base away is much larger than it. The CDR1 and CDR2 encoded by the germline V gene are SQVTM and ANQGSEA. Counted from cysteine to phenylalanine, this CDR3 has 11 amino acids. Only CDR3 DNA remains: 33 bases, in frame from the first base. After removal of 7 bases from V and 12 bases from J, the junction retains 7 bases not matched to a gene. These data belong to a study of cytotoxic CD8 clonotypes in ibrutinib-treated CLL (dated by TCRdb to 2020 to 2023). Study-level background: The cohort had about a dozen relapsed/refractory and approximately 15 treatment-naive patients; 17 to 18 were IGHV unmutated. Cryopreserved peripheral blood mononuclear cells were collected at three points: before therapy, at response, and at either sustained remission or disease progression. Partial responses were observed in approximately 24 patients and complete responses in 2; after a median follow-up of around 68 months, remission was maintained in around 14 patients and progression was observed in approximately twelve. Response samples were taken after a median of around 13 months on treatment, ranging from roughly 6 to 36 months. Of the 86 people in the trial, about two dozen had longitudinal samples available. Samples averaged roughly 260,000 productive templates and 80,000 to 100,000 productive rearrangements. All remission and progressive disease samples were collected while patients were still receiving ibrutinib.

General findings and caveats noted by the study authors: Baseline clonality was found to be higher than that of age-matched healthy donors and was strongly correlated with circulating CD8+ T-cell counts. Public clonotypes were rare and either contracted or stayed stable during treatment, and the rise in clonality at ibrutinib response reflected the expansion of private clonotypes. At ibrutinib response clonality went up, during sustained remission it held steady, and at progression it dropped back toward baseline. Sampling times were not matched between sustained-remission and progressing patients, and lymph node repertoires were not studied.

A MiSeq instrument was used for deep resolution sequencing, which targeted depths ranging from 1 in 1 million up to 1 in 200,000 T cells, with coverage averaging 10x for each clonotype. TCR beta libraries were generated with the immunoSEQ hsTCRB Kit. For the original study's pipeline: Data were analyzed with ImmunoSEQ Data Assistant and ImmunoSEQ Analyzer, with V, D and J genes assigned per IMGT definitions. Clonality, with values ranging from 0 to 1, was calculated as one minus the normalized Shannon entropy of productive rearrangement frequencies. Only overrepresented clonotypes making up at least 0.05% of each patient's repertoire were included in the public clonotype analysis. Some 13 age-matched healthy donor repertoires from immuneACCESS served as clonality controls. TCRdb holds this immuneACCESS table with in-frame rearrangements only. Some clones are missing; in checked studies, unresolved V genes explain under half, and the rest has no known cause. The DNA was the basis for D and trimming; V, J and clone size are from that table. For this sample the table gives some 150,000 clones, of which 77% were detected only once. Of the sample, around a quarter is held by the ten largest clones.

The label giving this sample's time point can be read as: about a year on ibrutinib. For TCR beta library preparation, roughly 1.8 micrograms of genomic DNA was extracted from cryopreserved PBMCs. High-throughput TCR beta sequencing was performed on longitudinal blood samples from CLL patients receiving ibrutinib monotherapy. The patients took part in an open-label, single-center phase 2 trial of ibrutinib monotherapy. The source was PBMCs, collected after 12 months of ibrutinib treatment. The sequence was obtained from a human donor with chronic lymphocytic leukemia. The sequence joins TRBV29-1 to TRBJ1-4; TRBD1 agrees with 8 junctional bases. The sequence in DNA is TGCAGCGCCCTAGGACAGGGAGAACTGTTTTTT. It translates to CSALGQGELFF.